These T cell receptor beta chains were read from a single sample in a study of shared T cell receptors in the human thymus. The data were produced by immunoSEQ multiplex PCR, yet TCRdb's version contains in-frame clones alone and is incomplete. This table holds 500,000 to 750,000 clones, approximately 88% found once. The same data also went into a second study, on human thymus T cells.

Sequencing was carried out using thymocytes. The source of these receptors is a boy younger than two with a congenital heart defect. Both conserved end residues are part of each CDR3. The D gene is left open where the match is weak. Where a row states a size, it is once, few, many or the class of an expanded clone; other rows omit it.

cdr3_length	clone_size	d_call	v_call	j_call	cdr3_nt	cdr3_aa
15	NA	TRBD2	TRBV15	TRBJ2-3	TGTGCCACCAGCCGCGGACTAGCGGGAGTGGATACGCAGTATTTT	CATSRGLAGVDTQYF
13	NA	NA	TRBV7-9	TRBJ2-2	TGTGCCAGCAGCTCCAACAAATCCGGGGAGCTGTTTTTT	CASSSNKSGELFF
14	NA	TRBD1	TRBV4-3	TRBJ2-3	TGCGCCAGCAGCCAAGGACAGGGAGTCGATACGCAGTATTTT	CASSQGQGVDTQYF
16	NA	NA	TRBV6-1	TRBJ1-5	TGTGCCAGCAGTGAAGCTGGCAGGGATCTGAGTCAGCCCCAGCATTTT	CASSEAGRDLSQPQHF
15	NA	TRBD1	TRBV6-1	TRBJ1-2	TGTGCCAGCAGCGCCGGGACAGGGGGTAACTATGGCTACACCTTC	CASSAGTGGNYGYTF
14	NA	NA	TRBV2	TRBJ1-2	TGTGCCAGCAGTACAGGGTTTACCCCCTATGGCTACACCTTC	CASSTGFTPYGYTF
16	NA	NA	TRBV19	TRBJ2-7	TGTGCCAGTAGTATAGATCAAGAGAGGAGCCTCTACGAGCAGTACTTC	CASSIDQERSLYEQYF
17	NA	TRBD1	TRBV6-1	TRBJ1-1	TGTGCCAGCAGTGAAAGTATGGGGACAGGGGGTAGGACTGAAGCTTTCTTT	CASSESMGTGGRTEAFF
19	NA	NA	TRBV2	TRBJ1-5	TGTGCCAGCAGTACGATCAAGACATTCTTGAAATATAGCAATCAGCCCCAGCATTTT	CASSTIKTFLKYSNQPQHF
15	NA	TRBD2	TRBV7-9	TRBJ2-7	TGTGCCAGCAGCCCTGGGACTAGCGGAGTCTACGAGCAGTACTTC	CASSPGTSGVYEQYF
17	NA	TRBD2	TRBV15	TRBJ2-1	TGTGCCACCAGCCCTATCCCGGGCGGGAGGAGGAGTGATGAGCAGTTCTTC	CATSPIPGGRRSDEQFF
13	NA	NA	TRBV6-1	TRBJ1-5	TGTGCCAGCAGTGGGAGGAGCAATCAGCCCCAGCATTTT	CASSGRSNQPQHF
14	once	NA	TRBV2	TRBJ1-4	TGTGCCAGCAGTGGCTCCGGGGATAATGAAAAACTGTTTTTT	CASSGSGDNEKLFF
17	NA	TRBD2	TRBV5-1	TRBJ2-4	TGCGCCAGCAGCTTGGCCCAACTAGCGGGAGAGGGTAACATTCAGTACTTC	CASSLAQLAGEGNIQYF
15	NA	TRBD2	TRBV4-1	TRBJ2-7	TGCGCCAGCAGCCAAGGGACGCTAGCGGTGGACGAGCAGTACTTC	CASSQGTLAVDEQYF
14	NA	TRBD2	TRBV6-5	TRBJ2-1	TGTGCCAGCAGCTCCGCGGGAGGCCGGAGTGAGCAGTTCTTC	CASSSAGGRSEQFF
13	NA	TRBD1	TRBV28	TRBJ1-2	TGTGCCAGCAGTTTAGGGACAGGGGACGGCTACACCTTC	CASSLGTGDGYTF
15	NA	NA	TRBV4-1	TRBJ1-1	TGCGCCAGCAGCCAAGCTGAAGACTTCGTGACTGAAGCTTTCTTT	CASSQAEDFVTEAFF
13	NA	NA	TRBV28	TRBJ2-5	TGTGCCAGCAGCGAACTAAACCAAGAGACCCAGTACTTC	CASSELNQETQYF
14	NA	TRBD1	TRBV15	TRBJ2-5	TGTGCCACCAGCCGGGACAGGGGTTTGGAGACCCAGTACTTC	CATSRDRGLETQYF
14	NA	NA	TRBV6-5	TRBJ1-5	TGTGCCAGCAACCACAGGGATAGCAATCAGCCCCAGCATTTT	CASNHRDSNQPQHF
14	NA	TRBD1	TRBV11-3	TRBJ2-2	TGTGCCAGCAGCTCCCCCTGGGACAGCGGGGAGCTGTTTTTT	CASSSPWDSGELFF
14	NA	NA	TRBV2	TRBJ2-7	TGTGCCAGCGGGGGGGACAGGCCCTCCTACGAGCAGTACTTC	CASGGDRPSYEQYF
15	few	TRBD1	TRBV11-2	TRBJ2-7	TGTGCCAGCAGCCCACAAGGGACAGGGGTGTACGAGCAGTACTTC	CASSPQGTGVYEQYF
14	once	NA	TRBV27	TRBJ2-5	TGTGCCAGCAGTCACGGGACACCACAAGAGACCCAGTACTTC	CASSHGTPQETQYF
13	once	NA	TRBV7-9	TRBJ2-2	TGTGCCAGCAGCCGTCATTCGGGGGGGGAGCTGTTTTTT	CASSRHSGGELFF